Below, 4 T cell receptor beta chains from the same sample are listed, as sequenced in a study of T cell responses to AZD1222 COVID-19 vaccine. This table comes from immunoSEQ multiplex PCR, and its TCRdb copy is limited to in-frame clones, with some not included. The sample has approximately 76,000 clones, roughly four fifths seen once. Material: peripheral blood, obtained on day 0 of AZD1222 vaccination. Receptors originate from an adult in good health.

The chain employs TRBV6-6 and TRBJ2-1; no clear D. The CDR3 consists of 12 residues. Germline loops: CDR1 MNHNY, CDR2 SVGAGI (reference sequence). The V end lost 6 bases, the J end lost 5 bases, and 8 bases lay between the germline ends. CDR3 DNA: TGTGCCAGCAGCCAACGGGACAATGAGCAGTTCTTC. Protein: CASSQRDNEQFF.

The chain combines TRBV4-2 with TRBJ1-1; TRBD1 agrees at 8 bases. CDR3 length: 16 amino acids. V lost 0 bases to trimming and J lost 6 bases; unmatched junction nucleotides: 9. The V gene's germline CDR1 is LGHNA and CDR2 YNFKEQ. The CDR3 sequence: CASSQELTGDRSEAFF. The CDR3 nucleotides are TGTGCCAGCAGCCAAGAGCTAACCGGGGACAGGTCTGAAGCTTTCTTT.

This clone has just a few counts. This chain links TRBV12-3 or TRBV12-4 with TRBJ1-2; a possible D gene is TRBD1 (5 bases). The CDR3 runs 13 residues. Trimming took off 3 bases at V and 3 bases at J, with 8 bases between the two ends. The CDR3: CASSLGGDYGYTF. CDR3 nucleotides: TGTGCCAGCAGTTTGGGGGGTGACTATGGCTACACCTTC.

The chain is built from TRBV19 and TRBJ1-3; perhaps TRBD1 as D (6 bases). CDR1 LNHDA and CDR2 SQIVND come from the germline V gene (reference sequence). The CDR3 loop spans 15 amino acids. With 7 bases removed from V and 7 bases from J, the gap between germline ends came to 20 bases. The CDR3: CASTSSHGGGNTIYF. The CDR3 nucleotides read TGTGCCAGTACCAGTAGCCACGGGGGCGGTAACACCATATATTTT.